This is a list of T cell receptor beta chains from one sample in a study of blood T cells in healthy people across ages. One entry per CDR3 protein results from TCRdb running MiXCR on the 5' RACE reads. The sample includes 800,000 to 950,000 distinct CDR3 sequences, about 27% of them seen just once. In addition, the sample was reused for a study of T cells of mothers and their children.

Source material: blood. These receptors were taken from a middle-aged woman in good health. The CDR3 runs from the conserved cysteine through the conserved F or W. A D gene is named only where the DNA matches it firmly. A clone size is listed for some rows: how often the clone was seen (once, few, many), or a class if it is expanded.

d_call	clone_size	j_call	v_call	cdr3_aa	cdr3_nt
NA	few	TRBJ2-3	TRBV12-3/TRBV12-4	CASSPMTSADTQYF	TGTGCCAGCAGTCCCATGACGAGCGCAGATACGCAGTATTTT
NA	many	TRBJ2-6	TRBV6-6	CASSYLGTGANVLTF	TGTGCCAGCAGTTACTTGGGCACTGGGGCCAACGTCCTGACTTTC
NA	many	TRBJ2-1	TRBV6-1	CASRNPGQLNEQFF	TGTGCCAGCAGAAACCCGGGACAATTAAATGAGCAGTTCTTC
NA	few	TRBJ2-6	TRBV6-5	CASSYAGVEGASGADVLTF	TGTGCCAGCAGTTACGCCGGGGTCGAAGGAGCGTCTGGGGCCGACGTCCTGACTTTC
TRBD1	few	TRBJ1-5	TRBV20-1	CSASTGGIGQPQHF	TGCAGTGCTTCGACAGGGGGCATAGGTCAGCCCCAGCATTTT
TRBD1	NA	TRBJ2-7	TRBV7-2	CASSLRDRGALYEQYF	TGTGCCAGCAGCTTAAGGGACAGGGGGGCACTTTACGAGCAGTACTTC
NA	few	TRBJ2-1	TRBV11-2	CASSLDLGSKFF	TGTGCCAGCAGCTTAGATCTGGGGTCGAAGTTCTTC
TRBD1	NA	TRBJ2-5	TRBV7-2	CASSLVGTAYQETQYF	TGTGCCAGCAGCTTAGTAGGGACAGCGTACCAAGAGACCCAGTACTTC
TRBD1	many	TRBJ1-2	TRBV12-3/TRBV12-4	CASSSFPGTDYGYTF	TGTGCCAGCAGTTCATTCCCCGGGACAGATTATGGCTACACCTTC
NA	NA	TRBJ1-3	TRBV3-1	CASSLTLSSGNTIYF	TGTGCCAGCAGCCTGACCTTGAGCTCTGGAAACACCATATATTTT
NA	many	TRBJ2-2	TRBV5-4	CASSLDPGPNTGELFF	TGTGCCAGCAGCTTGGATCCAGGGCCGAACACCGGGGAGCTGTTTTTT
TRBD1	NA	TRBJ1-2	TRBV9	CASSGRTGVGYTF	TGTGCCAGCAGCGGTCGAACAGGGGTTGGCTACACCTTC
NA	NA	TRBJ2-7	TRBV7-9	CASSQLAGPSYEQYF	TGTGCCAGCAGCCAACTAGCTGGGCCCAGTTACGAGCAGTACTTC
TRBD1	NA	TRBJ1-5	TRBV12-3/TRBV12-4	CASSKTGTVLNQPQHF	TGTGCCAGCAGTAAAACCGGGACAGTGCTCAATCAGCCCCAGCATTTT
NA	many	TRBJ2-1	TRBV7-2	CASSLDYRQQSSYNEQFF	TGTGCCAGCAGCTTAGACTACCGACAGCAGAGCTCCTACAATGAGCAGTTCTTC
NA	NA	TRBJ1-5	TRBV6-6	CASRDEFSNQPQHF	TGTGCCAGCCGAGACGAATTTAGCAATCAGCCCCAGCATTTT
TRBD2	NA	TRBJ2-1	TRBV6-1	CASTASGGIGFF	TGTGCCAGCACGGCTAGCGGGGGGATAGGGTTCTTC
TRBD1	many	TRBJ1-5	TRBV15	CATSRERDRQPQHF	TGTGCCACCAGCAGAGAACGGGACAGACAGCCCCAGCATTTT